This is a list of T cell receptor beta chains from one sample in a study of CD8 T cells in ankylosing spondylitis. From the 5' RACE reads, TCRdb called clonotypes with MiXCR, one entry per CDR3 protein. The sample lists under 850,000 distinct CDR3 sequences; 15% to 20% were seen once. The sample comprised blood, either unsorted or a sorted T cell fraction (not recorded which). These receptors came from a male donor with ankylosing spondylitis. Both conserved end residues are part of each CDR3. A D gene is named only where the DNA matches it firmly. Part of the rows lack a size; the others show once, few, many or a class for expanded clones.

size: -; V: TRBV2; J: TRBJ2-1; D: -; DNA: TGTGCCAGCAAGCTGGGGGGCTATGAGCAGTTCTTC; CDR3: CASKLGGYEQFF
size: -; V: TRBV7-9; J: TRBJ2-3; D: -; DNA: TGTGCCAGCAGCTCTTGGACAGATACAGATACGCAGTATTTT; CDR3: CASSSWTDTDTQYF
size: few; V: TRBV7-7; J: TRBJ2-3; D: -; DNA: TGTGCTAGCAGCCTCGACGGGTCTAGCACAGATACGCAGTATTTT; CDR3: CASSLDGSSTDTQYF
size: -; V: TRBV7-9; J: TRBJ2-3; D: TRBD2; DNA: TGTGCCAGCAGCTTAGGACTAGCGGATTCCTTCACAGATACGCAGTATTTT; CDR3: CASSLGLADSFTDTQYF
size: few; V: TRBV27; J: TRBJ1-1; D: TRBD1; DNA: TGTGCCAGCAACCGGGACAGGGCCAACACTGAAGCTTTCTTT; CDR3: CASNRDRANTEAFF
size: few; V: TRBV18; J: TRBJ2-6; D: TRBD1; DNA: TGTGCCAGCTCACAACGGGACAGGGGGCCTGGGGCCAACGTCCTGACTTTC; CDR3: CASSQRDRGPGANVLTF
size: many; V: TRBV5-1; J: TRBJ2-2; D: TRBD1; DNA: TGCGCCAGCAGCTGGGGACAGGGCACCGGGGAGCTGTTTTTT; CDR3: CASSWGQGTGELFF
size: few; V: TRBV15; J: TRBJ2-1; D: -; DNA: TGTGCCACCAGCGGGGGGCAACCAAGATTCAATGAGCAGTTCTTC; CDR3: CATSGGQPRFNEQFF
size: few; V: TRBV20-1; J: TRBJ2-5; D: TRBD2; DNA: TGCAGTGCTAACCCGGGACTAGCGCACCAAGAGACCCAGTACTTC; CDR3: CSANPGLAHQETQYF
size: -; V: TRBV4-3; J: TRBJ1-1; D: -; DNA: TGCGCCAGCAGCCAAGATGCGCGGCAGACTGAAGCTTTCTTT; CDR3: CASSQDARQTEAFF
size: few; V: TRBV7-2; J: TRBJ1-4; D: -; DNA: TGTGCCAGCAGCCCGGGCCTTCTAGGAGCTAATGAAAAACTGTTTTTT; CDR3: CASSPGLLGANEKLFF
size: -; V: TRBV7-9; J: TRBJ2-1; D: -; DNA: TGTGCCAGCAGCTCACCCGGAAACAATGAGCAGTTCTTC; CDR3: CASSSPGNNEQFF
size: -; V: TRBV3-1; J: TRBJ1-1; D: -; DNA: TGTGCCAGCAGCCAAGATTTTCAAACGAACACTGAAGCTTTCTTT; CDR3: CASSQDFQTNTEAFF
size: -; V: TRBV4-2; J: TRBJ1-4; D: -; DNA: TGTGCCAGCAGCCAAGAGGATGAAAAACTGTTTTTT; CDR3: CASSQEDEKLFF
size: -; V: TRBV4-1; J: TRBJ2-7; D: -; DNA: TGCGCCAGCAGCCAAGTCCTGCCCTTGAGGGACCGCAGCTCCTACGAGCAGTACTTC; CDR3: CASSQVLPLRDRSSYEQYF
size: -; V: TRBV7-2; J: TRBJ1-1; D: -; DNA: TGTGCCAGCAGCCATGGAGGGGCCGGCCTCATGAACACTGAAGCTTTCTTT; CDR3: CASSHGGAGLMNTEAFF
size: -; V: TRBV19; J: TRBJ1-2; D: -; DNA: TGTGCCAGTACCCAACGACAGTCCTGGGATGGCTACACCTTC; CDR3: CASTQRQSWDGYTF
size: -; V: TRBV5-1; J: TRBJ1-2; D: -; DNA: TGCGCCAGCAGCCCCGGGGCCTCCCCCAGCTATGGCTACACCTTC; CDR3: CASSPGASPSYGYTF